The sequence of this T cell receptor (beta chain) was determined in a study of T cell repertoires in urothelial bladder cancer (dated by TCRdb to between 2019 and 2020). Context from the whole study: Of the roughly twelve resected lesions, three were clinically staged as cT0, three as cTa, three as cT1 and three as cT2 or greater. Eleven to twelve patients who had bladder lesions and were undergoing transurethral resection were prospectively identified. Around twelve resected bladder lesions, made up of urothelial carcinoma (UC+) and benign (UC-) specimens, were studied. TCR repertoire clonality in bladder tumors was compared with TCR repertoire clonality in benign bladder inflammation. Overall results and qualifications from the work: Urothelial carcinoma specimens contained fewer T cells than benign specimens, with a median of about 5,400 versus 25,000. In carcinoma specimens, one T-cell clone made up as much as 17% of infiltrating lymphocytes, versus around 2% in benign specimens. A median tumor infiltrating lymphocyte percentage of about 1.8% was observed in carcinoma specimens, compared with 12% in benign specimens.

Comment on this clone: Its antigen target is currently unknown. Base qualities are missing; no much larger clone stands one base away.

Bladder lesion specimens were obtained at transurethral resection and were stored at -80C. DNA was isolated from the bladder specimens obtained at transurethral resection. The germline V gene (reference sequence) specifies SGHKS as CDR1 and YYEKEE as CDR2. The CDR3 goes from the cysteine to the phenylalanine over 15 residues. Solely the CDR3 DNA is kept, with 45 bases framed from the first base. The junction shows trimming of 5 bases on V and 4 bases on J, and the gene matches do not reach 6 bases of it. The immunoSEQ assay was used to sequence the CDR3 region of the TCR beta chain. The source study handled its data this way. For each specimen, the T-cell fraction, clonal dominance, and maximum TCR clone frequency were calculated. Drawn from immuneACCESS, this table holds only the in-frame rearrangements with V and J called that TCRdb kept. Clones are partly lost; checked studies trace under half to an unresolved V gene and leave the rest unexplained. The D gene and trimming were derived from the DNA, and the V and J assignments and clone size from that table. Recorded for this sample are fewer than 15,000 clones; less than 75% of them occurred a single time. The top ten constitute 8.9% of the sample.

This TCR was recovered from a human donor with urothelial carcinoma. The specimen was tumor-infiltrating cells from bladder cancer. Here the chain combines TRBV5-5 and TRBJ2-5, with 12 middle bases fitting TRBD2. The sequence in DNA is TGTGCCAGCAGTCTAGCGGGGGGGCTTGGAGAGACCCAGTACTTC. Translated, it gives CASSLAGGLGETQYF. The full variable domain, completed from the reference TRBV5-5 and TRBJ2-5 proteins outside the CDR3, reads DAGVTQSPTHLIKTRGQQVTLRCSPISGHKSVSWYQQVLGQGPQFIFQYYEKEERGRGNFPDRFSARQFPNYSSELNVNALLLGDSALYLCASSLAGGLGETQYFGPGTRLLVL.